This T cell receptor (beta chain) is drawn from a study of identical twins (dated by TCRdb to 2016 to 2017). At the level of the whole study: To test whether fetal clonotypes persist, the study used deep sequencing on TCR alpha and beta repertoires from monozygotic twins, unrelated adults of various ages, and cord blood. To rule out contamination, replicate twin experiments were performed at different times with different library preparation protocols. General study outcomes and caveats: The excess sharing between twins in beta out-of-frame sequences was weaker because fewer shared sequences reduced the signal-to-noise ratio. Because the same donors could not be followed over many years, the conclusions relied on cross-sectional statistical analysis. Zero-insertion analyses could be partly confounded by invariant T cells such as MAIT and iNKT, though diverse VJ usage argued against such confounding for most clonotypes. Abundant cord blood beta clonotypes carried fewer insertions; young adult naive repertoires showed a weaker similar trend, while memory repertoires showed none. Compared with coincidental sharing between unrelated individuals, an excess of low generation-probability sequences was observed among out-of-frame TCR alpha sequences shared between twins. In monozygotic twins, out-of-frame TCR alpha sharing was systematically underestimated by recombination models, although the models agreed with sharing between unrelated individuals.

The method was 5' RACE. Sequencer: Illumina HiSeq 2000. A universal primer binding site was introduced by template switching, and a unique molecular identifier was present in the final cDNA, enabling accurate counting of TCR cDNA molecules. Specific primers in the conserved constant-segment region were used to synthesize first-strand cDNA for the TCR alpha and beta chains. To control for contamination, every cDNA library carried two barcodes: a SMART-Mk sample barcode plus Illumina barcodes. TruSeq adapter sequences, together with Illumina sample barcodes, were added in two successive PCR steps. TCR alpha and beta cDNA libraries were sequenced on the Illumina HiSeq platform with custom primers. In the paper's pipeline: Unique molecular identifiers were extracted from raw reads with MiGEC, and CDR3 positions were determined with MiXCR. For each individual, recombination models were inferred using an EM algorithm with the repgenHMM and IGoR tools. Shared clonotype analysis was performed with the tcR package in R, normalizing sharing by the product of cloneset sizes. To study raw recombination without the effects of thymic and clonal selection, out-of-frame nonproductive sequences were analyzed. The raw public data were reprocessed by TCRdb itself: fastp quality trimming at Q25, MiXCR clonotype calling, in-frame beta chains only. Every CDR3 protein is listed once, alongside the most common genes and DNA of its rows. These V and J calls originate from TCRdb's pipeline instead of the authors' own analysis. The sample has about 200,000 distinct CDR3 sequences on record, roughly a tenth of them singletons. Jointly, the top ten make up 9% to 10% of the sample.

Only healthy Caucasian donors were included. Using Miltenyi CD45RO+ enrichment and human naive T-cell isolation kits, memory (CD45RO+) and naive T cells were isolated from PBMC. Worth noting for this clonotype: Its antigen has not been determined. No much larger clone exists at a distance of one base, and base qualities are not known.

CDR1 is given as SGHDT and CDR2 as YYEEEE, both from the germline V gene. The trim is 4 bases for V and 5 bases for J, with a gap of 25 bases between the germline ends. The CDR3 starts with the cysteine, ends with the phenylalanine, and has 17 residues. The sequence is cut down to CDR3 DNA, 51 bases in frame from base 1. The origin of this receptor is a middle-aged man in good health. The sequence is built from TRBV5-6 and TRBJ2-7; matching of 7 bases hints at TRBD2 as the D gene. Specimen: memory T cells sorted from blood. This specimen's cell subset or site label, interpreted: CD45RO+ enriched T cells. The CDR3 here reads CASSQYGGGAHRNEQYF. The nucleotide sequence reads as follows: TGTGCCAGCAGCCAATATGGAGGGGGGGCGCATCGTAACGAGCAGTACTTC.